Reported below is one T cell receptor beta chain. The antigen is undetermined. A roughly 200 ng quantity of DNA, 30,000 to 35,000 T cell genomes, went into the sorted-subset replicate PCRs. Only in-frame clones appear in the TCRdb table, and some are missing; sequencing was by immunoSEQ multiplex PCR. This table has fewer than 2.5 million clones, 93% appearing once. This entry belongs to a study of shared clonotypes between healthy human individuals. Findings and caveats of the study: Shared across a handful of donors were approximately 5% of the naive CD4 clonotypes.

V shed 1 base, J shed 4 bases, and the junction held 11 bases outside the gene matches. This CDR3 is built from 17 residues. Germline-derived CDR1 and CDR2 are SGHNT and YYREEE (reference sequence). The chain joins TRBV5-4 to TRBJ1-1; 9 bases agree with TRBD1. The specimen was naive CD4+ T cells from PBMCs. Stated subset: CD45RA+ positively selected. This receptor was obtained from a young man in good health. Some clones in this sample may be carry-over from other donors' samples. In DNA form, the CDR3 reads TGTGCCAGCAGCTTGAGTCTGACAGGGGGAAGCCGCACTGAAGCTTTCTTT. Its protein is CASSLSLTGGSRTEAFF.